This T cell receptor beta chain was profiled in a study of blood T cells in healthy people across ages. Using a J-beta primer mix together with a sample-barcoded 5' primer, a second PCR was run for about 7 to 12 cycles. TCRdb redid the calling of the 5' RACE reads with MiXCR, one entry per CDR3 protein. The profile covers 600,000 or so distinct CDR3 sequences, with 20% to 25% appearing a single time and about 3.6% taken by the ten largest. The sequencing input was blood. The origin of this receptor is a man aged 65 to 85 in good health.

CDR3 nucleotide sequence: TGTGCCAGCAGCTCTTCCCCCTTAGCGGGAGGGCTGAATGAGCAGTTCTTC. It encodes CASSSSPLAGGLNEQFF. This chain connects TRBV11-3 to TRBJ2-5, with 11 bases fitting TRBD2. The DNA end is a closer match to TRBJ2-1, so the J assignment may be wrong. Germline V gene lookup returns CDR1 SGHNT and CDR2 YENEEA. This CDR3 is built from 17 residues.